The clone carrying this T cell receptor (beta chain) was picked up a small number of times. This entry belongs to a study of read filtering for tumor transcriptome and immune sequencing. Molecular barcoded adaptors covering alpha/delta and beta/gamma chains were used on 400 to 450 ng RNA. TCRdb reprocessed the reads with MiXCR, giving one entry per CDR3 protein. In the table there are about 39,000 distinct CDR3 sequences, roughly an eighth of which are singletons. Trimming removed 1 base from V and 7 bases from J; junction bases left unmatched: 6. Germline CDR1 reads SGHRS; CDR2 reads YFSETQ. The CDR3 sequence is 15 residues long.

Sequencing was done on a sample of a population of CD138-negative cells sorted from bone marrow. The V call is TRBV5-1, the J call TRBJ2-1; 9 positions agree with TRBD2. The receptor comes from a donor aged 40 or over with multiple myeloma. The CDR3 DNA is TGCGCCAGCAGCTTGTTTAGCGGGAGTGCGAATGAGCAGTTCTTC. The encoded protein is CASSLFSGSANEQFF.